This TCR beta chain came from a study of T cells after yellow fever vaccination. As TCR cDNA was made by 5'RACE template switching, a universal primer site and UMIs were added. A single record per CDR3 protein comes from TCRdb applying MiXCR to the 5' RACE reads. The repertoire holds just under 600,000 distinct CDR3 sequences, with about 14% as singletons. This clonotype was counted a few times. The receptor's source is a man aged 30 to 45 who received the YFV17D yellow fever vaccine. The source was PBMCs, collected on the day of the yellow fever booster vaccination.

The DNA of the CDR3 is TGCGCCAGCAGCTGGTTAGCGGGGCCCTCCTACAATGAGCAGTTCTTC. It encodes CASSWLAGPSYNEQFF. The chain carries TRBV5-1 and TRBJ2-1; 8 bases match TRBD2. The CDR3 loop spans 16 amino acids. The ends lost 3 bases at V and 0 bases at J; junction bases unmatched: 5. The germline gives CDR1 SGHRS, CDR2 YFSETQ. The full variable domain, with the rest looked up from reference TRBV5-1 and TRBJ2-1, is KAGVTQTPRYLIKTRGQQVTLSCSPISGHRSVSWYQQTPGQGLQFLFEYFSETQRNKGNFPGRFSGRQFSNSRSEMNVSTLELGDSALYLCASSWLAGPSYNEQFFGPGTRLTVL.